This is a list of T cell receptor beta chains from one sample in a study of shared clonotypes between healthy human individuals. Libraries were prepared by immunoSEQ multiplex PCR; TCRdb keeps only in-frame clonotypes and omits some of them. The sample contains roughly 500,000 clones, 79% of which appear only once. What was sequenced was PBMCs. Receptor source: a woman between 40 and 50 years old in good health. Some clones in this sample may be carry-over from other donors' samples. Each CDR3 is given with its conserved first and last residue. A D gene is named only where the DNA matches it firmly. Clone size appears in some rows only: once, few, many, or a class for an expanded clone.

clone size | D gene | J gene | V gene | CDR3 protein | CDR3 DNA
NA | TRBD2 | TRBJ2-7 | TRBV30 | CAWGGSTIHEQYF | TGTGCCTGGGGCGGGAGTACTATCCACGAGCAGTACTTC
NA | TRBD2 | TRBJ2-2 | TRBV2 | CASSTLGLAGVGGELFF | TGTGCCAGCAGTACCCTCGGACTAGCGGGAGTCGGCGGGGAGCTGTTTTTT
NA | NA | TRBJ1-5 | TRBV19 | CASSIARGNQPQHF | TGTGCCAGTAGTATAGCTCGAGGTAATCAGCCCCAGCATTTT
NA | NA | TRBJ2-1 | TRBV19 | CASRLASGNEQFF | TGTGCCAGTCGCTTAGCGTCAGGCAATGAGCAGTTCTTC
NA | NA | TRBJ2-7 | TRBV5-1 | CASSDGGSGYEQYF | TGCGCCAGCAGCGATGGTGGAAGCGGCTACGAGCAGTACTTC
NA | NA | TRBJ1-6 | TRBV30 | CAWSVVNSPLHF | TGTGCCTGGAGTGTAGTAAATTCACCCCTCCACTTT
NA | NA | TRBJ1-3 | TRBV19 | CASSIDRGTGNTIYF | TGTGCCAGTAGTATAGATCGGGGAACTGGAAACACCATATATTTT
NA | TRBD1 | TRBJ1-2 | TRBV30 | CAWRQPGQGTRYTF | TGTGCCTGGAGGCAACCGGGACAGGGTACTCGCTACACCTTC
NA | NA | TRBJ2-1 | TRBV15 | CATSRDRVASNEQFF | TGTGCCACCAGCAGAGATCGCGTGGCATCCAATGAGCAGTTCTTC
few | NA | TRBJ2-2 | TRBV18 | CASSPRPKGGELFF | TGTGCCAGCTCACCAAGGCCGAAGGGCGGGGAGCTGTTTTTT
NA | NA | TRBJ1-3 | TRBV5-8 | CASSRGLALFGNTIYF | TGTGCCAGCAGCCGCGGACTGGCGCTCTTTGGAAACACCATATATTTT
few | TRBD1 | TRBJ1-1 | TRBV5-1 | CASSPYRGDTEAFF | TGCGCCAGCAGTCCTTACAGGGGAGACACTGAAGCTTTCTTT
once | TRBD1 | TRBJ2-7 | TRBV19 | CASSIRENRGEQYF | TGTGCCAGTAGTATACGAGAAAACAGGGGCGAGCAGTACTTC
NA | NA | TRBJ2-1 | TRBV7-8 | CASSFIGWTPGGDEQFF | TGTGCCAGCAGCTTCATTGGATGGACCCCCGGAGGAGATGAGCAGTTCTTC
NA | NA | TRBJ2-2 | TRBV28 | CASSLPGVTGELFF | TGTGCCAGCAGTTTGCCAGGGGTCACCGGGGAGCTGTTTTTT
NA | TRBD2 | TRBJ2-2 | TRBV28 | CAVLAGGHTGELFF | TGTGCCGTACTAGCGGGAGGTCACACCGGGGAGCTGTTTTTT
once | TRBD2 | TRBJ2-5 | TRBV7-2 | CASSAPPGLATQETQYF | TGTGCCAGCAGCGCACCCCCGGGACTAGCGACACAAGAGACCCAGTACTTC
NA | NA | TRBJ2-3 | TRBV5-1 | CASSLGGDTQYF | TGCGCCAGCAGCTTGGGGGGAGATACGCAGTATTTT
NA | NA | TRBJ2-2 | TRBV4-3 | CASSQERVREWNTGELFF | TGCGCCAGCAGCCAAGAGCGAGTACGGGAGTGGAACACCGGGGAGCTGTTTTTT
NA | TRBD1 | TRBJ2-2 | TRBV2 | CASSGLTGDGPTGELFF | TGTGCCAGCAGTGGGCTAACAGGGGATGGTCCGACCGGGGAGCTGTTTTTT
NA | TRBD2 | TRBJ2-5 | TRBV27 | CASSSLKGTRRETQYF | TGTGCCAGCAGTTCCCTGAAGGGGACTAGGCGAGAGACCCAGTACTTC
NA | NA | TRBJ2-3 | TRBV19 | CASKTVLFTDTQYF | TGTGCCAGTAAGACAGTCCTCTTCACAGATACGCAGTATTTT
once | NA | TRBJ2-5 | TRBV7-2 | CASASLGQAYETQYF | TGTGCCAGCGCTTCCCTCGGGCAGGCCTATGAGACCCAGTACTTC
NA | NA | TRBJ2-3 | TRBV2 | CASSEVAIDTQYF | TGTGCCAGCAGTGAGGTCGCTATAGATACGCAGTATTTT
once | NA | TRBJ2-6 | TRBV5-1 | CASSLGAGANVLTF | TGCGCCAGCAGCTTGGGAGCTGGGGCCAACGTCCTGACTTTC
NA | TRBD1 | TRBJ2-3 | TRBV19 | CASRTTGDPGDTQYF | TGTGCCAGTAGAACGACAGGGGACCCCGGAGATACGCAGTATTTT
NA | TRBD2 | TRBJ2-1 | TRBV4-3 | CASSQAGLEGYNEQFF | TGCGCCAGCAGCCAAGCTGGACTAGAGGGGTACAATGAGCAGTTCTTC
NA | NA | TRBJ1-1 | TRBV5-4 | CASSYPVGANTEAFF | TGTGCCAGCAGCTACCCTGTGGGAGCGAACACTGAAGCTTTCTTT
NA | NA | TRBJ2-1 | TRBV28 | CASLSPSSYNEQFF | TGTGCCAGCCTCTCCCCGAGCTCCTACAATGAGCAGTTCTTC
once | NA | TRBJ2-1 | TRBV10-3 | CAISESPGGEQFF | TGTGCCATCAGTGAGTCCCCCGGGGGAGAGCAGTTCTTC